The sequence of this T cell receptor beta chain was determined in a study of technical replicates of blood from a handful of donors. Only in-frame clones appear in the TCRdb table, and some are missing; sequencing was by immunoSEQ multiplex PCR. The sample lists under 85,000 clones, 80% to 95% occurring once. Germline values: CDR1 MNHEY, CDR2 SVGAGI. This CDR3 is built from 15 residues. V lost 2 bases to trimming and J lost 11 bases; unmatched junction nucleotides: 9. Sequenced material: T cells isolated from PBMCs. This clonotype was sampled from a human donor in good health. The chain has TRBV6-5 and TRBJ1-1; 12 bases line up with TRBD1. The CDR3 DNA reads as TGTGCCAGCAGTTACCGGGACAGGGGGCTTGCTGGTGCTTTCTTT. This gives the protein CASSYRDRGLAGAFF.